The rows below give T cell receptor beta chains drawn from one sample of a study of early stage breast cancer tumors. The repertoire was sequenced with immunoSEQ multiplex PCR; TCRdb's copy has only in-frame clones and lacks some. The sample has about 9,000 clones, 66% seen once. Sequenced: breast tumor tissue. All receptors come from a person between 50 and 60 years old with breast cancer. Both conserved end residues are trimmed from each CDR3.

J	V	CDR3
TRBJ2-5	TRBV18	ASSPRSGSQETQY
TRBJ1-2	TRBV30	AWSPVGLGNGYT
TRBJ1-2	TRBV27	ASSLQGNYGYT
TRBJ2-2	TRBV25-1	ASSTLAGGIGELF
TRBJ2-1	TRBV10-3	AIRQGAAGVQF
TRBJ2-2	TRBV6-5	ASRPRGGQRGELF
TRBJ1-1	TRBV18	ASSPDGYTEAF
TRBJ2-3	TRBV5-1	ASSTLAGAPDTQY
TRBJ1-4	TRBV18	ASSPPQTADEKLF
TRBJ2-3	TRBV18	ASSPGDTQY
TRBJ2-5	TRBV19	ASSRRTSLGETQY
TRBJ2-3	TRBV4-1	ASSPIRPLAGARTDTQY
TRBJ2-7	TRBV28	ASSLNPTEQY
TRBJ2-1	TRBV13	ASSLPSGRYNEQF
TRBJ2-2	TRBV15	ATSRRGLGTGELF
TRBJ2-7	TRBV14	ASSQDLGGQGGSYEQY
TRBJ2-5	TRBV27	ASGQPRETQY